A selection of T cell receptor beta chains follows, all from one sample in a study of control samples from healthy donors and cancer patients. Profiling relied on immunoSEQ multiplex PCR, and the TCRdb table lists in-frame clones only, not all of them. The sample includes 150,000 or so clones, approximately 93% seen only once; the top ten take around 6.2%. The source material was blood. These receptors came from a man aged 40-49 years in good health. Each CDR3 is given with its conserved first and last residue.

v_call cdr3_aa
TRBV10-3 CAISGGDAGSPLHF
TRBV3-1/TRBV3-2 CASRQGGASGNTIYF
TRBV18 CASSPTGADYGYTF
TRBV18 CASSPLPNTEAFF
TRBV6-5 CASSYGVRTEAFF
TRBV10-3 CAISEGFGAQNTEAFF
TRBV19 CASSSGGAGELFF
TRBV6-5 CASSLDPNYTEAFF
TRBV3-1/TRBV3-2 CASSQWYSEGYTF
TRBV28 CASNRSGGNIQYF
TRBV4-1 CASSQDRRLTRDQPQHF
TRBV28 CASTPAYGGIGLGLYEQYF
TRBV5-1 CASSSGQGYEQYF
TRBV7-2 CASSPLGQVTNSPLHF
TRBV24-1 CATKIGDTGELFF
TRBV28 CASSLGRTNYGYTF
TRBV6-2/TRBV6-3 CASSYSGRKQYF
TRBV18 CASSPNLGNTEAFF
TRBV29-1 CSGQFRRGTEAFF
TRBV3-1/TRBV3-2 CASSQAGPNEKLFF
TRBV7-2 CASSLSVSYEQYF
TRBV19 CASSLVTSGGSQETQYF
TRBV4-1 CASSHESQGDYEQYF
TRBV7-2 CASSLGGYGTEAFF
TRBV27 CASSPRTGLIGYTF
TRBV27 CASSFTAIGELFF
TRBV6-5 CASSYGLAGPGDTQYF
TRBV5-1 CASSLPGTGSTEAFF
TRBV2 CASRETEAYGYTF
TRBV5-4 CASSLRGDYEQYF
TRBV3-1/TRBV3-2 CASSLLDRGTSPLHF
TRBV6-5 CASSYRLERDEQYF
TRBV4-1 CASSQDLGPHSNQPQHF
TRBV5-8 CASSLSFDRNQPQHF
TRBV24-1 CATSVSGGADTQYF
TRBV18 CASSRTTVGTGELFF
TRBV28 CASSPTPANYGYTF
TRBV6-5 CASIGRNSPLHF
TRBV7-2 CASSRGQGGNEQFF
TRBV7-9 CASSSDSVPNEKLFF
TRBV28 CASSRTASGGYTGELFF
TRBV4-1 CASSLGSSYNEQFF
TRBV4-3 CASSQEVGSNEQFF
TRBV27 CASSPRTGGETQYF
TRBV5-1 CASSFGGRGTDTQYF
TRBV19 CASSPRGQRLTYEQYF
TRBV5-1 CASSSWWQGGADTQYF
TRBV20-1 CSASYGYTF